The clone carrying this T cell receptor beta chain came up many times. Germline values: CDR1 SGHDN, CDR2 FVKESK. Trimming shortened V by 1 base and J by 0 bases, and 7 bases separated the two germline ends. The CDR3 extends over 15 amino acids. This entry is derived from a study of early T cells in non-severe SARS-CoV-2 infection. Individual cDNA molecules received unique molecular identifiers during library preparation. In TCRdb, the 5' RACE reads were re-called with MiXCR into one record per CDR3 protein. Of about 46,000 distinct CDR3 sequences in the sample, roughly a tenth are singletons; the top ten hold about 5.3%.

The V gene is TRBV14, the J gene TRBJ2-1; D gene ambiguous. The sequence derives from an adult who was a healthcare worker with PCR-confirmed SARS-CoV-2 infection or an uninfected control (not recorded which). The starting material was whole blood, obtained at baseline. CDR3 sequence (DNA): TGTGCCAGCAGCCAAGTGGCTTCCTCCTACAATGAGCAGTTCTTC. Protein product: CASSQVASSYNEQFF.